These T cell receptor beta chains were read from a single sample in a study of CD8 T cells in ankylosing spondylitis. Via MiXCR, TCRdb re-called the 5' RACE reads, giving one row per CDR3 protein. Of 150,000 to 200,000 distinct CDR3 sequences listed, around a sixth were seen once; the top ten hold 4.3%. Input material: blood, either unsorted or a sorted T cell fraction (not recorded which). The receptors were sampled from a male donor under 35 with ankylosing spondylitis or in good health (not recorded which). The CDR3 runs from the conserved cysteine through the conserved F or W. A D gene is named only where the DNA matches it firmly. Clone size appears in some rows only: once, few, many, or a class for an expanded clone.

size	J	D	V	DNA	CDR3
many	TRBJ1-1	-	TRBV12-3/TRBV12-4	TGTGCCAGCAGTTTAAGCGGAGGGGGACTCAACACTGAAGCTTTCTTT	CASSLSGGGLNTEAFF
few	TRBJ2-2	TRBD1	TRBV27	TGTGCCAGCAGTGCCTCAGGGGGCCCCGGGGAGCTGTTTTTT	CASSASGGPGELFF
many	TRBJ2-1	TRBD2	TRBV6-5	TGTGCCAGCAGCCGTCTAGCGGGAGTTTACAATGAGCAGTTCTTC	CASSRLAGVYNEQFF
many	TRBJ1-5	TRBD1	TRBV20-1	TGCAGTGCGACACAGGGGGCTGGAAATCAGCCCCAGCATTTT	CSATQGAGNQPQHF
many	TRBJ2-2	-	TRBV3-1	TGTGCCAGCAGCCAAGATAGGGGGAGTCTTACCTTGAACACCGGGGAGCTGTTTTTT	CASSQDRGSLTLNTGELFF
many	TRBJ2-1	-	TRBV27	TGTGCCAGCAGTTTCGGGGGTAGGAACAATGAGCAGTTCTTC	CASSFGGRNNEQFF
many	TRBJ2-7	-	TRBV20-1	TGCAGTGCTAGGCAGGGGCTCTACGAGCAGTACTTC	CSARQGLYEQYF
many	TRBJ2-7	-	TRBV7-2	TGTGCCAGCAGCTTAGCGCTAAGGGCGGGCGAGCAGTACTTC	CASSLALRAGEQYF
-	TRBJ2-2	TRBD2	TRBV11-3	TGTGCCAGCAGTCGATTTAGCGGGAGCCACACCGGGGAGCTGTTTTTT	CASSRFSGSHTGELFF
many	TRBJ1-6	TRBD1	TRBV11-2	TGTGCCAGCAGCTGGTACAGGGGACGAGATAATTCACCCCTCCACTTT	CASSWYRGRDNSPLHF
many	TRBJ2-3	TRBD2	TRBV29-1	TGCAGCGTGCCGGGACTAGCGGGAGTAGATACGCAGTATTTT	CSVPGLAGVDTQYF
many	TRBJ2-1	TRBD2	TRBV20-1	TGCAGTGCTAGCCTAGCGGGCATCTACAATGAGCAGTTCTTC	CSASLAGIYNEQFF
-	TRBJ2-3	TRBD2	TRBV7-6	TGTGCCAGCAGCTTTGGGACTAGCGGAACGCAGTATTTT	CASSFGTSGTQYF
many	TRBJ1-5	-	TRBV4-3	TGCGCCAGCAGCCAAGATTTATCGTCAGGATCGGCCCAGCATTTT	CASSQDLSSGSAQHF
many	TRBJ2-7	-	TRBV27	TGTGCCAGCAGTTCACAGGACTACGAGCAGTACTTC	CASSSQDYEQYF
many	TRBJ2-1	-	TRBV7-7	TGTGCCAGCAGCCCCCAGGAGGGGGGAACCTACAATGAGCAGTTCTTC	CASSPQEGGTYNEQFF
many	TRBJ1-5	TRBD1	TRBV6-2/TRBV6-3	TGTGCCAGCAGTCTGGACAGGGGTTATCAGCCCCAGCATTTT	CASSLDRGYQPQHF
-	TRBJ1-4	-	TRBV28	TGTGCCAGCAGGGCAGCTAATGAAAAACTGTTTTTT	CASRAANEKLFF
many	TRBJ2-2	TRBD1	TRBV29-1	TGCAGCGTGGGGACAGCCAACACCGGGGAGCTGTTTTTT	CSVGTANTGELFF
many	TRBJ1-3	-	TRBV7-2	TGTGCCAGCAGCTTATCGGGGGCTGGAAACACCATATATTTT	CASSLSGAGNTIYF
once	TRBJ2-1	-	TRBV20-1	TGCAGTGCTAGGTCTGACAGCTACAATGAGCAGTTCTTC	CSARSDSYNEQFF
-	TRBJ2-5	TRBD2	TRBV20-1	TGCAGTGCTAGGGGGACTAGTAGGGAGACCCAGTACTTC	CSARGTSRETQYF
-	TRBJ1-5	TRBD1	TRBV27	TGTGCCAGCAGGGGACAGGCGCAGCCCCAGCATTTT	CASRGQAQPQHF
-	TRBJ2-1	-	TRBV29-1	TGCAGCGTTGGTCCCGCGGGCGATGAGCAGTTCTTC	CSVGPAGDEQFF
-	TRBJ2-1	-	TRBV6-5	TGTGCCAGCAGTTACGGAGCCTCCCAGTTCTTC	CASSYGASQFF
once	TRBJ2-7	-	TRBV12-3/TRBV12-4	TGTGCCAGCAGTATCTACAGAAAAACTTACGAGCAGTACTTC	CASSIYRKTYEQYF
-	TRBJ2-1	TRBD2	TRBV20-1	TGCAGTGCTAGAGGAGGAAATTTAGCGGGAGAGGGAGACAATGAGCAGTTCTTC	CSARGGNLAGEGDNEQFF